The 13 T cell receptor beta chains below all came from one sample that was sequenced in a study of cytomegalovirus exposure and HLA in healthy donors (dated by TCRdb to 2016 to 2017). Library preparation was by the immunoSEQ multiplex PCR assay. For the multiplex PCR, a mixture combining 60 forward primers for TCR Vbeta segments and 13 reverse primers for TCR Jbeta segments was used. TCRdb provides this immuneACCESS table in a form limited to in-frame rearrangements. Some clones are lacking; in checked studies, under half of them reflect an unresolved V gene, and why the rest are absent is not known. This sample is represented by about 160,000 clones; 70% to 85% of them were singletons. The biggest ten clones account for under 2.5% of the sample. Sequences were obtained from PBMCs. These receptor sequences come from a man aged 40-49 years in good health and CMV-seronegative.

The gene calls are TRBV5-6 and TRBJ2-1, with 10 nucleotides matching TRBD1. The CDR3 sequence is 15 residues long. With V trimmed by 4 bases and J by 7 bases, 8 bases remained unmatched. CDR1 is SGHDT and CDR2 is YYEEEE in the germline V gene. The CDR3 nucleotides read TGTGCCAGCAGCCACCGGGACAGGGGTTTGAATGAGCAGTTCTTC. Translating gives CASSHRDRGLNEQFF.

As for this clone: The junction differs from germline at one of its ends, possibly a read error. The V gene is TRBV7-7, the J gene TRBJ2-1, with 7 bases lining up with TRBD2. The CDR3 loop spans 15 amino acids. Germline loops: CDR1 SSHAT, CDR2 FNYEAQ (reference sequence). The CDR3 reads CASSLRAGRGNEQFF. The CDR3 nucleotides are TGTGCTAGCAGCTTGAGAGCGGGGAGAGGGAATGAGCAGTTCTTC.

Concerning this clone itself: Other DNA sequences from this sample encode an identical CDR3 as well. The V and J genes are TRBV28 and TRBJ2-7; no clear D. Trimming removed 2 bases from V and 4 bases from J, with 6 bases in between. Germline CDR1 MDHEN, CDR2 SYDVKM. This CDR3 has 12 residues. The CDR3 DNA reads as TGTGCCAGCAGTTTACGCGTGTACGAGCAGTACTTC. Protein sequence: CASSLRVYEQYF.

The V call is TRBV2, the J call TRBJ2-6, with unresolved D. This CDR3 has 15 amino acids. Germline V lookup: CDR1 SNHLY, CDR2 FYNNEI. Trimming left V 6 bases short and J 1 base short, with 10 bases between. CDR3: CASRGWRSGANVLTF. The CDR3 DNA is TGTGCCAGCAGGGGCTGGCGTTCTGGGGCCAACGTCCTGACTTTC.

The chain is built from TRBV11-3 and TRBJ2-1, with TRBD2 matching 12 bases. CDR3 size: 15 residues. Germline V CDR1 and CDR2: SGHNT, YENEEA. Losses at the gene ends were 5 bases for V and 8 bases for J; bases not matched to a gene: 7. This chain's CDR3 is CASSTTSGSSDEQFF. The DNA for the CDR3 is TGTGCCAGCAGCACGACTAGCGGGAGTTCCGATGAGCAGTTCTTC.

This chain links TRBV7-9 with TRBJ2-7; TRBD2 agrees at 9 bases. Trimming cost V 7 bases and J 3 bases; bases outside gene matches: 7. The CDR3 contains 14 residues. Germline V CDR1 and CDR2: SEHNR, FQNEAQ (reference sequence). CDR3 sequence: CASIKAGGDYEQYF. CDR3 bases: TGTGCCAGCATCAAAGCGGGGGGTGACTACGAGCAGTACTTC. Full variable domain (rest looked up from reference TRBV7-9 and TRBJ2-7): DTGVSQNPRHKITKRGQNVTFRCDPISEHNRLYWYRQTLGQGPEFLTYFQNEAQLEKSRLLSDRFSAERPKGSFSTLEIQRTEQGDSAMYLCASIKAGGDYEQYFGPGTRLTVT.

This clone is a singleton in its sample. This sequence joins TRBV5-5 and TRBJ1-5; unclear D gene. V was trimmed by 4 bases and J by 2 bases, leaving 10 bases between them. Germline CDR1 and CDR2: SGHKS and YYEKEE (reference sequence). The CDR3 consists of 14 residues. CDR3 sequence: CASSRLSGNQPQHF. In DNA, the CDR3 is TGTGCCAGCAGCCGACTTTCCGGCAATCAGCCCCAGCATTTT. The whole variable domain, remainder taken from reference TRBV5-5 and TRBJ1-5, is DAGVTQSPTHLIKTRGQQVTLRCSPISGHKSVSWYQQVLGQGPQFIFQYYEKEERGRGNFPDRFSARQFPNYSSELNVNALLLGDSALYLCASSRLSGNQPQHFGDGTRLSIL.

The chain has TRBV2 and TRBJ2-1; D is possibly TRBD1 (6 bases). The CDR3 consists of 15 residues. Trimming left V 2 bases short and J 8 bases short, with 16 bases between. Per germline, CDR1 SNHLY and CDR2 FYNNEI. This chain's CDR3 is CASSELGQGADEQFF. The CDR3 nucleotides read TGTGCCAGCAGTGAATTGGGACAAGGTGCGGATGAGCAGTTCTTC.

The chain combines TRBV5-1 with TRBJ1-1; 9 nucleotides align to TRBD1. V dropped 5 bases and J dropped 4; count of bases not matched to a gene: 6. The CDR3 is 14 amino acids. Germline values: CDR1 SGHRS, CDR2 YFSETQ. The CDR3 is CASRTTGGITEAFF. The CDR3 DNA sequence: TGCGCCAGCAGAACGACAGGGGGGATCACTGAAGCTTTCTTT.

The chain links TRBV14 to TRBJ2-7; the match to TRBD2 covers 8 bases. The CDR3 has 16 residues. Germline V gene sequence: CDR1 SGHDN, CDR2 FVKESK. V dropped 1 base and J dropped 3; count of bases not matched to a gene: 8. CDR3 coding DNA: TGTGCCAGCAGCCAAGGGTGGGGCAGCGGGAGCTACGAGCAGTACTTC. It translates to CASSQGWGSGSYEQYF. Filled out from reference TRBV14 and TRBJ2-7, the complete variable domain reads EAGVTQFPSHSVIEKGQTVTLRCDPISGHDNLYWYRRVMGKEIKFLLHFVKESKQDESGMPNNRFLAERTGGTYSTLKVQPAELEDSGVYFCASSQGWGSGSYEQYFGPGTRLTVT.

The CDR3 DNA reads as TGTGCCGGCCCCAGGGTCTACGAGCAGTACTTC. Encoded protein: CAGPRVYEQYF. The chain links TRBV30 to TRBJ2-7, with D possibly being TRBD1 (5 bases). The CDR3 totals 11 residues. V lost 8 bases and J 3 bases, leaving 11 bases between the germline ends. Germline CDR1 reads GTSNPN; CDR2 reads SVGIG (reference sequence).

CDR3 residues: CASTEMAGGAYEQYF. The CDR3 nucleotides read TGTGCCAGTACCGAGATGGCGGGGGGGGCCTACGAGCAGTACTTC. V usage is TRBV19 and J usage is TRBJ2-7, with 9 bases lining up with TRBD2. The CDR3 has 15 residues. Trimming cost V 7 bases and J 2 bases; bases outside gene matches: 9. Per germline, CDR1 LNHDA and CDR2 SQIVND (reference sequence).

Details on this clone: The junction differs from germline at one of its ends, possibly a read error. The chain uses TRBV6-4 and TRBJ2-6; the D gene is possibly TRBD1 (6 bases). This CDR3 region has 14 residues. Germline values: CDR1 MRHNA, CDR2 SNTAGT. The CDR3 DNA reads TGTGCCAGCAGGTCAGGGGCTGGGGCCAACGGCCTGACTTTC. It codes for CASRSGAGANGLTF.